Listed below are T cell receptor beta chains from one sample, sequenced in a study of blood T cell repertoires in COVID-19. TCRdb keeps only in-frame clones here, not all; method: immunoSEQ multiplex PCR. The repertoire holds about 210,000 clones, with roughly four fifths as singletons. Input material: peripheral blood. These TCRs come from a woman aged 40 to 50 with acute or convalescent COVID-19. The CDR3 runs from the conserved cysteine through the conserved F or W. D genes are given only for firm matches. The size entry is marked missing in some rows and otherwise reads once, few, many or a size class.

TRBJ2-7,NA,NA,TRBV6-2/TRBV6-3,TGTGCCAGCAGTTACTCGGGGCAGTTTATCGGGCAGTACTTC,CASSYSGQFIGQYF
TRBJ1-3,TRBD1,few,TRBV30,TGTGCCTGCGACAGGGGCTCTGGAAACACCATATATTTT,CACDRGSGNTIYF
TRBJ1-1,TRBD1,few,TRBV2,TGTGCCAGGGCGCAGGGGGTGAACACTGAAGCTTTCTTT,CARAQGVNTEAFF
TRBJ2-1,NA,NA,TRBV7-3,TGTGCCAGCAGCTTAACCCCGGGTAGTGATGAGCAGTTCTTC,CASSLTPGSDEQFF
TRBJ2-1,TRBD1,NA,TRBV27,TGTGCCAGCAGTTTTGACAGGGATGAGCAGTTCTTC,CASSFDRDEQFF
TRBJ2-1,TRBD1,NA,TRBV3-1/TRBV3-2,TGTGCCAGCAGCCCCGGAGACAGGGGGCTATACAATGAGCAGTTCTTC,CASSPGDRGLYNEQFF
TRBJ2-1,TRBD2,once,TRBV4-1,TGCGCCAGCAGCCTTCGGGTCGAAGCGGGGTACAATGAGCAGTTCTTC,CASSLRVEAGYNEQFF
TRBJ1-1,NA,NA,TRBV3-1/TRBV3-2,TGTGCCAGCAGCCAGCTTAGCACTGAAGCTTTCTTT,CASSQLSTEAFF
TRBJ1-1,NA,NA,TRBV4-1,TGCGCCAGCAGCTCCTGGGAGTCGGGGAACACTGAAGCTTTCTTT,CASSSWESGNTEAFF
TRBJ2-3,TRBD1,NA,TRBV6-2/TRBV6-3,TGTGCCAGCAGCACCGGGACAGGGATCACAGATACGCAGTATTTT,CASSTGTGITDTQYF
TRBJ1-4,NA,NA,TRBV29-1,TGCAGCGTCCCCCAGGGTCCTAATGAAAAACTGTTTTTT,CSVPQGPNEKLFF
TRBJ2-1,TRBD2,NA,TRBV7-3,TGTGCCAGCAGCTTAAAACTAGCGATCTCCTACAATGAGCAGTTCTTC,CASSLKLAISYNEQFF
TRBJ1-2,NA,NA,TRBV3-1/TRBV3-2,TGTGCCAGCAGCCCCCTTCCAGGGGACTATGGCTACACCTTC,CASSPLPGDYGYTF
TRBJ2-7,NA,once,TRBV7-3,TGTGCAAGCAGCTTAGTGCCTAGCTTGGTCTACGAGCAGTACTTC,CASSLVPSLVYEQYF
TRBJ2-1,NA,NA,TRBV12-3/TRBV12-4,TGTGCCAGCAGCCCTTCGTCCTACAATGAGCAGTTCTTC,CASSPSSYNEQFF
TRBJ1-1,TRBD1,NA,TRBV10-2,TGCGCCAGCAGGACAGCCGGGACAGGCAACACTGAAGCTTTCTTT,CASRTAGTGNTEAFF
TRBJ2-3,NA,NA,TRBV6-4,TGTGCCAGCAGTGACCAAGGGACTAGCACAGATACGCAGTATTTT,CASSDQGTSTDTQYF
TRBJ2-7,NA,NA,TRBV6-6,TGTGCCAGCAGTTACTCTGACAGTTTCTACGAGCAGTACTTC,CASSYSDSFYEQYF
TRBJ1-5,TRBD1,NA,TRBV19,TGTGCCAGTAGTCCCCCCGGACAGGTTTTACGGAGATCATGGCCCCAGCATTTT,CASSPPGQVLRRSWPQHF
TRBJ1-5,NA,NA,TRBV30,TGTGCCTGGAGTGTCGGGGGGTCCGGCAATCAGCCCCAGCATTTT,CAWSVGGSGNQPQHF
TRBJ2-7,NA,NA,TRBV6-2/TRBV6-3,TGTGCCAGCAGTTACTCGAGTCAGGCGAGCTCCTACGAGCAGTACTTC,CASSYSSQASSYEQYF
TRBJ1-6,TRBD1,NA,TRBV9,TGTGCCAGCAGCGTCGGGACAGCTAGTAATAATTCACCCCTCCACTTT,CASSVGTASNNSPLHF
TRBJ1-1,NA,NA,TRBV14,TGTGCCAGCAGCCAAAGGCGGGGGGCTGAAGCTTTCTTT,CASSQRRGAEAFF
TRBJ2-7,NA,NA,TRBV14,TGTGCCAGCAGCCAAGAACCGGGGATCTACGAGCAGTACTTC,CASSQEPGIYEQYF
TRBJ2-2,NA,NA,TRBV11-2,TGTGCCAGCAGCTTAGGCAGAACCGGGGAGCTGTTTTTT,CASSLGRTGELFF
TRBJ1-2,NA,NA,TRBV10-3,TGTGCCATCAGTAAGGAGGTGGCCTATGGCTACACCTTC,CAISKEVAYGYTF
TRBJ1-2,TRBD1,NA,TRBV20-1,TGCAGTGCTAGTCCCGGTACAGGGGGAGAAGACGGCTACACCTTC,CSASPGTGGEDGYTF
TRBJ2-1,TRBD1,NA,TRBV7-9,TGTGCCAGCAGCAAAAAAAACAACAGGGGAGACAATGAGCAGTTCTTC,CASSKKNNRGDNEQFF
TRBJ2-5,NA,NA,TRBV21-1,TGTGCCAGCAGCAAATATGCGGGACTGGACAGGGGGGGTCAAGAGACCCAGTACTTC,CASSKYAGLDRGGQETQYF
TRBJ1-2,NA,NA,TRBV11-2,TGTGCCAGCAGCTTAGACGACAGGAACTATGGCTACACCTTC,CASSLDDRNYGYTF
TRBJ1-2,TRBD1,NA,TRBV9,TGTGCCAGCAGCGGGGGACAGGGCCTCTATGGCTACACCTTC,CASSGGQGLYGYTF
TRBJ1-5,NA,NA,TRBV19,TGTGCCAGTAGCTCTAGAGGAGGGAATCAGCCCCAGCATTTT,CASSSRGGNQPQHF
TRBJ2-2,NA,NA,TRBV21-1,TGTGCCAGCAGCAAAGGAAATCCGGGACTAGCTAACACCGGGGAGCTGTTTTTT,CASSKGNPGLANTGELFF
TRBJ1-1,NA,NA,TRBV5-5,TGTGCCAGCAGCCCCGTGGGCGGGCCGGTCACTGAAGCTTTCTTT,CASSPVGGPVTEAFF
TRBJ2-5,TRBD2,NA,TRBV19,TGTGCCAGTACCCCTAGCGGGAGTCTGGCGGAGACCCAGTACTTC,CASTPSGSLAETQYF
TRBJ2-1,TRBD2,NA,TRBV19,TGTGCCAGTAGTATCTTTTGGCGGGGGGCTCCCGATGAGCAGTTCTTC,CASSIFWRGAPDEQFF
TRBJ2-1,TRBD2,NA,TRBV27,TGTGCCAGCAGTCAAGTAGCGGGAGGGGGTAGAGATGAGCAGTTCTTC,CASSQVAGGGRDEQFF